Listed below are T cell receptor beta chains from one sample, sequenced in a study of blood T cell repertoires in COVID-19. Profiling relied on immunoSEQ multiplex PCR, and the TCRdb table lists in-frame clones only, not all of them. Seen here are 250,000 to 350,000 clones, around 80% observed once, and the top ten hold 1% to 1.5%. The specimen was peripheral blood. The receptor set was obtained from a woman aged 45-60 years with acute or convalescent COVID-19. Each CDR3 is given with its conserved first and last residue. D genes are given only for firm matches. Size is omitted from some rows. Given values are once, few, many or a class for expanded clones.

d_call clone_size j_call v_call cdr3_aa cdr3_nt
- - TRBJ1-1 TRBV19 CASSARQDRPFF TGTGCCAGTAGCGCCCGACAGGACAGACCTTTCTTT
TRBD1 - TRBJ2-5 TRBV20-1 CSSNRGQTQYF TGCAGTTCTAACAGGGGTCAGACCCAGTACTTC
- - TRBJ1-4 TRBV18 CASSPPGMRSEKLFF TGTGCCAGCTCACCACCAGGAATGCGGAGTGAAAAACTGTTTTTT
- - TRBJ1-3 TRBV29-1 CSVTATSTGNTIYF TGCAGCGTGACAGCGACGAGCACTGGAAACACCATATATTTT
- - TRBJ1-1 TRBV9 CASSVDGGEYTEAFF TGTGCCAGCAGCGTAGACGGGGGAGAATACACTGAAGCTTTCTTT
- - TRBJ2-1 TRBV29-1 CSLGGSESHEQFF TGCAGCCTCGGGGGATCAGAATCCCATGAGCAGTTCTTC
- - TRBJ2-1 TRBV25-1 CASSVLTYSEQFF TGTGCCAGCAGTGTCCTAACCTACAGTGAGCAGTTCTTC
TRBD1 few TRBJ2-5 TRBV5-1 CASSLAGTGEETQYF TGCGCCAGCAGCTTAGCCGGGACAGGGGAAGAGACCCAGTACTTC
- - TRBJ2-2 TRBV4-3 CASSADSGTGELFF TGCGCCAGCAGCGCGGACAGCGGCACCGGGGAGCTGTTTTTT
- - TRBJ1-6 TRBV14 CASSQEWNQAGRGGYNSPLHF TGTGCCAGCAGCCAAGAGTGGAACCAAGCAGGGAGGGGGGGGTATAATTCACCCCTCCACTTT
- - TRBJ1-1 TRBV2 CASSVQLNTEAFF TGTGCCAGCAGTGTCCAGTTGAACACTGAAGCTTTCTTT
TRBD1 - TRBJ1-1 TRBV2 CASSEGPTGAMNTEAFF TGTGCCAGCAGTGAAGGGCCTACAGGGGCGATGAACACTGAAGCTTTCTTT
TRBD1 - TRBJ1-3 TRBV24-1 CATSDTGGSGNTIYF TGTGCCACCAGTGATACAGGGGGATCTGGAAACACCATATATTTT
- - TRBJ1-2 TRBV27 CASTPSGTESYGYTF TGTGCCAGCACCCCTTCGGGAACCGAGTCCTATGGCTACACCTTC
- once TRBJ1-2 TRBV19 CASSISESNYGYTF TGTGCCAGTAGTATATCGGAGAGTAACTATGGCTACACCTTC
- - TRBJ2-7 TRBV27 CASSFKVGQGYEQYF TGTGCCAGCAGTTTCAAAGTTGGGCAGGGATACGAGCAGTACTTC
- once TRBJ1-6 TRBV10-3 CAISESSAGTLHF TGTGCCATCAGTGAGTCGTCCGCCGGGACCCTCCACTTT
- - TRBJ1-5 TRBV10-3 CAISEPGVGQPQHF TGTGCCATCAGTGAGCCAGGGGTAGGGCAGCCCCAGCATTTT
- - TRBJ2-4 TRBV7-9 CASLPVGVAKNIQYF TGTGCCAGCCTGCCGGTCGGGGTAGCCAAAAACATTCAGTACTTC
- - TRBJ1-6 TRBV10-3 CAISADSGGSPLHF TGTGCCATCTCAGCGGACAGTGGCGGGTCACCCCTCCACTTT
- - TRBJ2-3 TRBV3-1/TRBV3-2 CASAVADTDTQYF TGTGCCAGCGCTGTAGCGGACACAGATACGCAGTATTTT